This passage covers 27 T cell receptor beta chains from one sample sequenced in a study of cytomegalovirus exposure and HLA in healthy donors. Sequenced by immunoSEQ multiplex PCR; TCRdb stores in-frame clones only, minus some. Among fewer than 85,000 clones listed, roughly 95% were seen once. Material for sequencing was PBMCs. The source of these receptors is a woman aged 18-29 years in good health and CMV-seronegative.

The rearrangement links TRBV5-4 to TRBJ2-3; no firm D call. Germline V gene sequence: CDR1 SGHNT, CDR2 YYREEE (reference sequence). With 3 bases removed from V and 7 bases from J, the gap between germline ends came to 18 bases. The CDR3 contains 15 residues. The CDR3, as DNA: TGTGCCAGCAGCTCTTCCGGGTCCCCACCTTATACGCAGTATTTT. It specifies CASSSSGSPPYTQYF.

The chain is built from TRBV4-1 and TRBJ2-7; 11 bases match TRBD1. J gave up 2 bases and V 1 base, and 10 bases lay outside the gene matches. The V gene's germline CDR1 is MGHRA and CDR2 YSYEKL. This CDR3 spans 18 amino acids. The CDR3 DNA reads TGCGCCAGCAGCCAAGTTTGGGTGACGGGACAGGGGGCCTACGAGCAGTACTTC. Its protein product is CASSQVWVTGQGAYEQYF.

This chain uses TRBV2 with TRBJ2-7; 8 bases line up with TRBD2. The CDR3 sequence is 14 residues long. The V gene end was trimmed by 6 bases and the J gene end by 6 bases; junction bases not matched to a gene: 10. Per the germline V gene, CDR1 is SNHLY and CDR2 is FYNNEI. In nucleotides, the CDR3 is TGTGCCAGCAGCCCGGGCGGGGGGCAGGTCGAGCAGTACTTC. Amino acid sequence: CASSPGGGQVEQYF. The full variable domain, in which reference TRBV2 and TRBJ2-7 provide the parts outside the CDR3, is EPEVTQTPSHQVTQMGQEVILRCVPISNHLYFYWYRQILGQKVEFLVSFYNNEISEKSEIFDDQFSVERPDGSNFTLKIRSTKLEDSAMYFCASSPGGGQVEQYFGPGTRLTVT.

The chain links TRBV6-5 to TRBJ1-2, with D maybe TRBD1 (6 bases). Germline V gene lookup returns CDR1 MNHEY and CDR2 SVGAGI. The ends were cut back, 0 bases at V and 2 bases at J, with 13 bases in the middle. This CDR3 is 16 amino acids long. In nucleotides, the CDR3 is TGTGCCAGCAGTTACTCGCAGGGGCGCCACAACTATGGCTACACCTTC. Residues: CASSYSQGRHNYGYTF.

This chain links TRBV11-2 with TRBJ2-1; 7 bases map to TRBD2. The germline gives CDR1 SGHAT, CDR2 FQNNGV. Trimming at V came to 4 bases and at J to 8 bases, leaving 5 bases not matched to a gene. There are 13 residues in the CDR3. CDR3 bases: TGTGCCAGCAGCTCGGGACTAAGGGATGAGCAGTTCTTC. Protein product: CASSSGLRDEQFF.

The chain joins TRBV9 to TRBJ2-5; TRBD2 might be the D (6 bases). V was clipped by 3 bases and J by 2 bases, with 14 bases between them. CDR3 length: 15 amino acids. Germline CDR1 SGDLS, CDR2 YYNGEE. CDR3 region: CASSGTGLQQETQYF. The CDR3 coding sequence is TGTGCCAGCAGCGGGACGGGACTGCAACAAGAGACCCAGTACTTC.

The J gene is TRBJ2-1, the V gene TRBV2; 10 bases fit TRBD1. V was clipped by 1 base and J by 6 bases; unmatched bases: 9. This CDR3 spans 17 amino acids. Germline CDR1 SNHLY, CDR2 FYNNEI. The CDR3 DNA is TGTGCCAGCAGTGAAGTAATTGTGGGACAGGGGAGCAATGAGCAGTTCTTC. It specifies CASSEVIVGQGSNEQFF. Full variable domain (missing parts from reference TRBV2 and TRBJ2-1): EPEVTQTPSHQVTQMGQEVILRCVPISNHLYFYWYRQILGQKVEFLVSFYNNEISEKSEIFDDQFSVERPDGSNFTLKIRSTKLEDSAMYFCASSEVIVGQGSNEQFFGPGTRLTVL.

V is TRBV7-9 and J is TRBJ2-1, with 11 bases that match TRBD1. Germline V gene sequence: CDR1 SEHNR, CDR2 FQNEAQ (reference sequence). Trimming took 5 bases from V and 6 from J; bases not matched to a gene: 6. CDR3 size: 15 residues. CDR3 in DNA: TGTGCCAGCAGCCCTCCGGGGACAGGGGGCAATGAGCAGTTCTTC. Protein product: CASSPPGTGGNEQFF.

This CDR3 reads CASSLYSGSEQYF. CDR3 sequence (DNA): TGTGCCAGCAGTTTATATTCGGGGAGTGAGCAGTACTTC. The J gene is TRBJ2-7, the V gene TRBV27; possibly TRBD2 for D (5 bases). Germline CDR1 MNHEY, CDR2 SMNVEV (reference sequence). V lost 1 base, J lost 7 bases, and 11 bases lay in between. This CDR3 contains 13 residues.

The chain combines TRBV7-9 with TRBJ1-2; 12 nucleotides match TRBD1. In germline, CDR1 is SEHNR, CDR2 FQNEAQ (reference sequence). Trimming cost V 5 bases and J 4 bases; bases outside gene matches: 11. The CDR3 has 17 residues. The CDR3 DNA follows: TGTGCCAGCAGCCCAGAGGGGACAGGGGGCGCGAGCTATGGCTACACCTTC. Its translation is CASSPEGTGGASYGYTF.

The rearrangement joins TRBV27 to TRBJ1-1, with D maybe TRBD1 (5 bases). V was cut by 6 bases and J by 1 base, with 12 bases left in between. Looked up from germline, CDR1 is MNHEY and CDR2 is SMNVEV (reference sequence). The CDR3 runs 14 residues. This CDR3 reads CASSLRTTNTEAFF. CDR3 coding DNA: TGTGCCAGCAGCCTCCGGACAACGAACACTGAAGCTTTCTTT.

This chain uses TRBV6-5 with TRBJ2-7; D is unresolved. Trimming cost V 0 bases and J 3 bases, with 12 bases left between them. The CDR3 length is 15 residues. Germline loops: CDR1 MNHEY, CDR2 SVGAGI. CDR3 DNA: TGTGCCAGCAGTTACTCCAAGGCTTCGGGCTACGAGCAGTACTTC. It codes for CASSYSKASGYEQYF.

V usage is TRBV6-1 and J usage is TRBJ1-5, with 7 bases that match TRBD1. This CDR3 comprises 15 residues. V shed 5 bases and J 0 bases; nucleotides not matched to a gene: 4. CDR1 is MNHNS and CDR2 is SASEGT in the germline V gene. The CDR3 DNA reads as TGTGCCAGCAGTTGGGACAGCAATAGCAATCAGCCCCAGCATTTT. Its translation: CASSWDSNSNQPQHF.

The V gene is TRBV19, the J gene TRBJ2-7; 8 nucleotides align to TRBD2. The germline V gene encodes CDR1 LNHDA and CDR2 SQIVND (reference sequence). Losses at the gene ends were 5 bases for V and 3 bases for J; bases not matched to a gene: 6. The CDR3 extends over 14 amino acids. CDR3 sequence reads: CASSPSGRGYEQYF. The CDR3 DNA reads TGTGCCAGTAGTCCCAGCGGGAGAGGCTACGAGCAGTACTTC.

CDR3 bases: TGTGCCAGTAGTGTACAGGGTGGGAACACTGAAGCTTTCTTT. Its translation: CASSVQGGNTEAFF. The chain joins TRBV19 to TRBJ1-1; D might be TRBD1 (6 bases). Deletions cut 5 bases from V and 1 base from J, with 11 bases between. CDR3 length equals 14 residues. Germline loops: CDR1 LNHDA, CDR2 SQIVND (reference sequence).

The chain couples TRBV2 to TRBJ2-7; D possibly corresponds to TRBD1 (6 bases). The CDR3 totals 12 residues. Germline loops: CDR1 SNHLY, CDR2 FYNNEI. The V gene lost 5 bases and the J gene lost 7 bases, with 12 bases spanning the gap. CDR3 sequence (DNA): TGTGCCAGCAGTCTACAGGGATCTGAGCAGTACTTC. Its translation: CASSLQGSEQYF.

The DNA of the CDR3 is TGTGCCAGCAGCTTAATAGCTGTCGCCCTCACAGAGACCCAGTACTTC. Translating it yields CASSLIAVALTETQYF. V usage is TRBV11-2 and J usage is TRBJ2-5; D call uncertain. The CDR3 loop spans 16 amino acids. V gave up 2 bases and J gave up 4 bases, with 17 bases separating them. Germline-derived CDR1 and CDR2 are SGHAT and FQNNGV.

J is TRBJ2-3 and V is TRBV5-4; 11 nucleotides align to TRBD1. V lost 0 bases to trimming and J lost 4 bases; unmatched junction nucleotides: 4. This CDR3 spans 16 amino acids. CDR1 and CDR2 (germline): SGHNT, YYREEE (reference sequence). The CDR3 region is CASSLGPGQGADTQYF. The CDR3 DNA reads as TGTGCCAGCAGCTTGGGCCCGGGACAGGGGGCAGATACGCAGTATTTT.

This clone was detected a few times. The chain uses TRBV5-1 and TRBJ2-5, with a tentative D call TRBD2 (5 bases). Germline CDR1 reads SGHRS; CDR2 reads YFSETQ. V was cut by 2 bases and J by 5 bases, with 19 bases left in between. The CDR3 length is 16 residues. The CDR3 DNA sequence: TGCGCCAGCAGCTTCATCGGGATCAAGGGTGAGGAGACCCAGTACTTC. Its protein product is CASSFIGIKGEETQYF.

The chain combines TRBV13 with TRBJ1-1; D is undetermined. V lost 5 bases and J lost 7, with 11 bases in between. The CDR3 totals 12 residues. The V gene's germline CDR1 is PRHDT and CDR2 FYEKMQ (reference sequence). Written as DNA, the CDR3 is TGTGCCAGCAGCCCGGTGAGGGATGAAGCTTTCTTT. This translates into CASSPVRDEAFF.

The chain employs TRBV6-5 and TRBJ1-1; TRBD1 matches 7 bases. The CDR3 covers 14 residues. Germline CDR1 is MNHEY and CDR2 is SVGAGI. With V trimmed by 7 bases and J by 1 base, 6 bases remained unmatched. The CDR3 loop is CASNRQGRNTEAFF. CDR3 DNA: TGTGCCAGCAACAGACAGGGTAGGAACACTGAAGCTTTCTTT.

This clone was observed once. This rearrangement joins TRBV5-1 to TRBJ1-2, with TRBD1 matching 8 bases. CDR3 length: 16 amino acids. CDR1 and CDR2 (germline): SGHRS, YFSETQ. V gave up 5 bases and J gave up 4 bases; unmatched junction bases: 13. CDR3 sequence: CASRPGQGPYGYGYTF. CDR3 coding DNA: TGCGCCAGCAGACCCGGACAGGGACCCTATGGCTATGGCTACACCTTC.

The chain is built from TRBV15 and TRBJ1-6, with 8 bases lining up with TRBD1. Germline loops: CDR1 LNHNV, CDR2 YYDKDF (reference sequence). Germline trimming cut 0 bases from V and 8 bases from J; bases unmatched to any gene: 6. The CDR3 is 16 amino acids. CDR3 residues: CATSRDIATGDSPLHF. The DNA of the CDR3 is TGTGCCACCAGCAGAGATATCGCGACAGGGGATTCACCCCTCCACTTT.

The CDR3 region is CASSDRTGARETQYF. Written as DNA, the CDR3 is TGTGCCAGTAGTGATAGGACAGGGGCAAGAGAGACCCAGTACTTC. This sequence joins TRBV19 and TRBJ2-5; 9 nucleotides match TRBD1. The V gene's germline CDR1 is LNHDA and CDR2 SQIVND (reference sequence). V dropped 5 bases and J dropped 4; count of bases not matched to a gene: 8. The CDR3 spans 15 residues.

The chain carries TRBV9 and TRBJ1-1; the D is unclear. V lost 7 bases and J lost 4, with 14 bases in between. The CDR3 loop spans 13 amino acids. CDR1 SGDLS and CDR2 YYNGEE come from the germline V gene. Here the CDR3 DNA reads TGTGCCAGCGCCCAAGAGGGTCTCACTGAAGCTTTCTTT. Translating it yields CASAQEGLTEAFF. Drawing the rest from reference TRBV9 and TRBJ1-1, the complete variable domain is DSGVTQTPKHLITATGQRVTLRCSPRSGDLSVYWYQQSLDQGLQFLIQYYNGEERAKGNILERFSAQQFPDLHSELNLSSLELGDSALYFCASAQEGLTEAFFGQGTRLTVV.

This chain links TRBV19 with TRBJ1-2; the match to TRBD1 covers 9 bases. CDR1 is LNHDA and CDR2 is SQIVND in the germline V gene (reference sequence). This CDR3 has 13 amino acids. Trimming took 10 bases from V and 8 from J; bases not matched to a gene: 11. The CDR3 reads CAIQRDRVGGYTF. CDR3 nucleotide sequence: TGTGCCATCCAACGGGACAGGGTCGGGGGCTACACCTTC.

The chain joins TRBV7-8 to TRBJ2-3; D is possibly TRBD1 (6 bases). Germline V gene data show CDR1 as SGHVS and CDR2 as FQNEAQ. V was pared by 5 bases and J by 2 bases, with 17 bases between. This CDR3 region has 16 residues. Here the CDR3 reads CASSADQGYYTDTQYF. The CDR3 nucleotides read TGTGCCAGCAGCGCAGATCAGGGGTACTACACAGATACGCAGTATTTT.